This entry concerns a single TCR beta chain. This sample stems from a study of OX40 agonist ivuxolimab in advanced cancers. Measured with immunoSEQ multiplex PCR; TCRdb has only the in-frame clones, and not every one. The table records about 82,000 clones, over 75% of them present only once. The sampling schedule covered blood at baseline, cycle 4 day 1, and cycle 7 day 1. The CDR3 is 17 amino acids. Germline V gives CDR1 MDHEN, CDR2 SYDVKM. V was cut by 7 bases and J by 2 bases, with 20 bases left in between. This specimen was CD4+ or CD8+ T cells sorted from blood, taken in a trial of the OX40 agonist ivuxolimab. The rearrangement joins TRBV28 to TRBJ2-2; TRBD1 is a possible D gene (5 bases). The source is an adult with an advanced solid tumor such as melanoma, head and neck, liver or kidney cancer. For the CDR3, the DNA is TGTGCCAGCACCCCCAGGCCAGGGAATCGAAACACCGGGGAGCTGTTTTTT. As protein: CASTPRPGNRNTGELFF. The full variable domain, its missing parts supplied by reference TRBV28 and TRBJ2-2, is DVKVTQSSRYLVKRTGEKVFLECVQDMDHENMFWYRQDPGLGLRLIYFSYDVKMKEKGDIPEGYSVSREKKERFSLILESASTNQTSMYLCASTPRPGNRNTGELFFGEGSRLTVL.